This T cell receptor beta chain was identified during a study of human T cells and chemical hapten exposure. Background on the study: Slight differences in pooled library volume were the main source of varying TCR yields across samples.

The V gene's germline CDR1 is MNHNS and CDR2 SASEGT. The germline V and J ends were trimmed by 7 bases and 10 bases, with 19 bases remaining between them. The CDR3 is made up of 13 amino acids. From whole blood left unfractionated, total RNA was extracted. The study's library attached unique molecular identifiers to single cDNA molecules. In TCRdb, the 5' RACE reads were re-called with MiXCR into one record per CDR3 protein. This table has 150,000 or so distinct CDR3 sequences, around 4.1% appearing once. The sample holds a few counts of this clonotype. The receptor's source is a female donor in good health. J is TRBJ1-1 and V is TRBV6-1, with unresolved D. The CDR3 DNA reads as TGTGCCAGCAAACCTACGATCGTTGACGGAGCTTTCTTT. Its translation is CASKPTIVDGAFF.